The 15 T cell receptor beta chains given below trace back to one sample, sequenced in a study of blood T cell repertoires in COVID-19. Method: immunoSEQ multiplex PCR; TCRdb's copy keeps in-frame clones and lacks some. The data show tens of thousands of clones, 75% to 85% seen once. Material: peripheral blood. Source of these receptors: a human donor in a cohort sampled during active COVID-19.

This clone was picked up a small number of times. The chain couples TRBV7-9 to TRBJ1-2; TRBD1 matches at 9 bases. The CDR3 has 13 residues. With V trimmed by 6 bases and J by 11 bases, 10 bases remained unmatched. In germline, CDR1 is SEHNR, CDR2 FQNEAQ (reference sequence). As DNA, the CDR3 is TGTGCCAGCAGAACGGGACAGGGTACCCGGTACACCTTC. It specifies CASRTGQGTRYTF.

The chain employs TRBV24-1 and TRBJ2-2; TRBD2 matches at 15 bases. The germline V gene has CDR1 KGHDR and CDR2 SFDVKD. J was trimmed by 7 bases and V by 6 bases; bases with no gene match: 5. CDR3 length equals 16 residues. CDR3 in amino acids: CATSTRTSGRGGELFF. The CDR3 coding sequence is TGTGCCACCAGTACAAGGACTAGCGGGAGGGGCGGGGAGCTGTTTTTT.

V and J are TRBV19 and TRBJ1-5; no clear D. CDR1 and CDR2 (germline): LNHDA, SQIVND (reference sequence). The V end was cut by 5 bases, the J end by 0 bases, with 2 bases between. CDR3 length: 12 residues. The CDR3 loop is CASSYSNQPQHF. The DNA for the CDR3 is TGTGCCAGTAGTTATAGCAATCAGCCCCAGCATTTT.

The CDR3 sequence: CASSASSGSTHEQFF. For the CDR3, the DNA is TGTGCCAGCAGCGCCTCTAGCGGGAGTACCCATGAGCAGTTCTTC. V gene TRBV7-3 combines with J gene TRBJ2-1; 10 bases line up with TRBD2. The CDR3 spans 15 residues. Germline assignment: CDR1 SGHTA and CDR2 FQGTGA. The ends lost 5 bases at V and 8 bases at J; junction bases unmatched: 9.

The genes are TRBV5-4 and TRBJ1-2; 8 positions agree with TRBD1. The CDR3 spans 14 residues. Germline-derived CDR1 and CDR2 are SGHNT and YYREEE (reference sequence). V was pared by 2 bases and J by 5 bases, with 5 bases of the junction left unmatched. The CDR3 loop reads CASSFPGTGYGYTF. Here the CDR3 DNA reads TGTGCCAGCAGCTTTCCCGGGACAGGTTATGGCTACACCTTC.

The CDR3 protein is CASSSPGQGNIQYF. The CDR3 nucleotides read TGTGCCAGCAGCTCACCGGGACAGGGAAACATTCAGTACTTC. This chain joins TRBV11-3 and TRBJ2-4; 9 bases fit TRBD1. Germline loops: CDR1 SGHNT, CDR2 YENEEA. There are 14 residues in the CDR3. The J segment lost 6 bases and the V segment lost 4 bases, leaving 4 bases of the junction unmatched.

The genes are TRBV30 and TRBJ1-2; 8 bases line up with TRBD1. Trimming at V came to 3 bases and at J to 4 bases, leaving 4 bases not matched to a gene. The CDR3 is 13 residues long. CDR1 is GTSNPN and CDR2 is SVGIG in the germline V gene (reference sequence). CDR3 region: CAWSAGGGYGYTF. CDR3 nucleotide sequence: TGTGCCTGGAGCGCAGGGGGCGGCTATGGCTACACCTTC.

The genes are TRBV5-1 and TRBJ1-3, with D tentatively TRBD1 (6 bases). V was pared by 0 bases and J by 3 bases, with 10 bases between. Germline V CDR1 and CDR2: SGHRS, YFSETQ. This CDR3 region has 15 residues. CDR3 amino acids: CASSLGHRVGNTIYF. The CDR3 coding sequence is TGCGCCAGCAGCTTGGGTCACAGGGTTGGAAACACCATATATTTT.

The chain joins TRBV6-2 or TRBV6-3 to TRBJ2-2; D is uncertain. The CDR3 contains 16 residues. CDR1 is MNHEY, CDR2 SVGEGT, per germline. V was clipped by 2 bases and J by 1 base, with 11 bases between them. For the CDR3, the DNA is TGTGCCAGCAGTTACCTAGGCCCGAAGAACACCGGGGAGCTGTTTTTT. Translation: CASSYLGPKNTGELFF.

V and J are TRBV7-9 and TRBJ1-1; 10 bases map to TRBD1. J gave up 3 bases and V 5 bases, and 9 bases lay outside the gene matches. Germline loops: CDR1 SEHNR, CDR2 FQNEAQ (reference sequence). This CDR3 contains 16 residues. CDR3 in DNA: TGTGCCAGCAGCCTAGGGACAGGGGAGGGGGACACTGAAGCTTTCTTT. Amino acids: CASSLGTGEGDTEAFF.

This clone was detected a few times. The chain combines TRBV6-5 with TRBJ2-7; D possibly corresponds to TRBD2 (6 bases). Trimming shortened V by 4 bases and J by 3 bases, and 7 bases separated the two germline ends. Germline V gene data show CDR1 as MNHEY and CDR2 as SVGAGI. The CDR3 is 12 residues long. The chain's CDR3 is CASSSGSYEQYF. The CDR3 DNA reads TGTGCCAGCAGTTCCGGGAGCTACGAGCAGTACTTC.

The rearrangement links TRBV12-2 to TRBJ2-1; the tabulated D call, TRBD1, remains unverified against the DNA. TRBV12-2 is a recognized pseudogene. The CDR3 loop spans 19 amino acids. For the CDR3, the DNA is TGTGCAAGTCGCTTAAGGGCCCCGGAACGAGACAGCTCCTACAATGAGCAGTTCTTC. This sequence encodes CASRLRAPERDSSYNEQFF.

The chain is built from TRBV2 and TRBJ1-1, with D maybe TRBD1 (5 bases). This CDR3 is 14 amino acids long. Looked up from germline, CDR1 is SNHLY and CDR2 is FYNNEI. V was clipped by 3 bases and J by 1 base, with 9 bases between them. The CDR3 nucleotides read TGTGCCAGCAGTGAGGGTAGGGGGAACACTGAAGCTTTCTTT. Translation: CASSEGRGNTEAFF.

V is TRBV10-3 and J is TRBJ2-7, with a possible D match to TRBD2 (5 bases). The CDR3 is made up of 15 amino acids. Trimming removed 8 bases from V and 6 bases from J, with 23 bases in between. In germline, CDR1 is ENHRY, CDR2 SYGVKD. The CDR3 coding sequence is TGTGCCATCGGAAGTCCCCGGCTCAATCGGGGCGAGCAGTACTTC. It codes for CAIGSPRLNRGEQYF.

V usage is TRBV5-1 and J usage is TRBJ2-1, with 8 bases lining up with TRBD2. Germline V gene sequence: CDR1 SGHRS, CDR2 YFSETQ. The CDR3 sequence is 17 residues long. The V and J ends lost 0 bases and 8 bases, in that order; junction bases with no gene match: 13. The CDR3 DNA is TGCGCCAGCAGCTTGGTTATCGGGAGGGCTGGGTCTTATGAGCAGTTCTTC. Its translation: CASSLVIGRAGSYEQFF.